This TCR beta chain was recovered during a study of T-cell memory formation after mild COVID-19. In the study overall: TCR clusters mostly belonged to single donors.

V gave up 0 bases and J gave up 4 bases, with 15 bases separating them. Germline CDR1 reads LGHNA; CDR2 reads YNFKEQ. CDR3 length equals 16 residues. There are a few counts of this clonotype. Its antigen is still unknown. Whole-study findings and limits: Clones that contracted from day 15 to 85 were balanced CD4/CD8, while later expanders leaned CD4+. CD8+ contracting clones occupied EMRA, while CD4+ ones occupied mainly CM and EM. Second-wave clones peaking on day 37 lacked confirmed SARS-CoV-2 specificity.

TCRdb reanalysed the 5' RACE reads using MiXCR and keeps one entry per CDR3 protein. The table has 110,000 or so distinct CDR3 sequences, roughly a sixth seen once. The clonotype originates from a man younger than 35 who had mild COVID-19 (a few samples of this study predate the infection). Cell type and time point are not known. The chain recombines TRBV4-2 with TRBJ1-2, with D possibly matching TRBD1 (6 bases). The sequencing sample was made of PBMCs or a T cell subset sorted from them (not recorded which). The CDR3 region has the DNA TGTGCCAGCAGCCAAGATGGCAGGGGAATTTCCTATGGCTACACCTTC. Translation gives CASSQDGRGISYGYTF.